The clone carrying this T cell receptor (beta chain) was counted ten times or more. Its antigen is still unknown. The data were obtained in a study of human T cells and chemical hapten exposure. In TCRdb, the RACE reads were re-called with MiXCR into one record per CDR3 protein. This table holds tens of thousands of distinct CDR3 sequences, 9.6% found once. Study results and caveats: Controls formed significantly fewer large CDR3 similarity clusters than expanded TCRs did.

Specified time point: pre-sensitization, week 0. This sample's treatment: therapeutic diphenylcyclopropenone sensitization with weekly scalp DPC. The starting material, unfractionated whole blood, was used for total RNA extraction. The TCR sequence derives from a woman aged 40 to 49 with alopecia areata. Some clones in this sample may be carry-over from other donors' samples. The sample was whole blood, taken in connection with sensitization to the hapten diphenylcyclopropenone (DPC).

The CDR3, as DNA: TGTGCCAGCAGCTTAATGTTTTCGTTCCAAGAGACCCAGTACTTC. Its translation is CASSLMFSFQETQYF. The chain has TRBV7-2 and TRBJ2-5; D not certain. The length of the CDR3 is 15 residues. Germline CDR1 is SGHTA and CDR2 is FQGNSA. The V and J ends lost 2 bases and 1 base respectively, with 11 bases between them.